This T cell receptor beta chain was profiled in a study of blood T cell repertoires in COVID-19. The overall study: The United States, Italy and Spain supplied acute and convalescent COVID-19 samples. From T cells, B-cell-depleted T cells, or PBMCs came the material, which was cDNA or gDNA.

Seattle patient enrollment occurred during active infection, with longitudinal follow-up thereafter. Germline CDR1 SEHNR, CDR2 FQNEAQ (reference sequence). The V and J ends lost 2 bases and 8 bases respectively, with 13 bases between them. This CDR3 has 14 residues. A few counts support this clone. Original processing notes: Amplification of reference gene primers was used by the study to estimate nucleated cell counts. Method: immunoSEQ multiplex PCR; TCRdb's copy keeps in-frame clones and lacks some. That table furnishes V, J and clone size, whereas the DNA furnished D and trimming. The data show roughly 210,000 clones, with 84% seen just once and over 9.5% held by the top ten.

This TCR was recovered from an elderly woman with COVID-19, enrolled during active disease. The rearrangement uses TRBV7-9 and TRBJ1-3; no definite D call. Sample: peripheral blood. CDR3: CASSLQGLRDTIYF. The CDR3 coding sequence is TGTGCCAGCAGCTTACAAGGCCTCCGGGACACCATATATTTT.